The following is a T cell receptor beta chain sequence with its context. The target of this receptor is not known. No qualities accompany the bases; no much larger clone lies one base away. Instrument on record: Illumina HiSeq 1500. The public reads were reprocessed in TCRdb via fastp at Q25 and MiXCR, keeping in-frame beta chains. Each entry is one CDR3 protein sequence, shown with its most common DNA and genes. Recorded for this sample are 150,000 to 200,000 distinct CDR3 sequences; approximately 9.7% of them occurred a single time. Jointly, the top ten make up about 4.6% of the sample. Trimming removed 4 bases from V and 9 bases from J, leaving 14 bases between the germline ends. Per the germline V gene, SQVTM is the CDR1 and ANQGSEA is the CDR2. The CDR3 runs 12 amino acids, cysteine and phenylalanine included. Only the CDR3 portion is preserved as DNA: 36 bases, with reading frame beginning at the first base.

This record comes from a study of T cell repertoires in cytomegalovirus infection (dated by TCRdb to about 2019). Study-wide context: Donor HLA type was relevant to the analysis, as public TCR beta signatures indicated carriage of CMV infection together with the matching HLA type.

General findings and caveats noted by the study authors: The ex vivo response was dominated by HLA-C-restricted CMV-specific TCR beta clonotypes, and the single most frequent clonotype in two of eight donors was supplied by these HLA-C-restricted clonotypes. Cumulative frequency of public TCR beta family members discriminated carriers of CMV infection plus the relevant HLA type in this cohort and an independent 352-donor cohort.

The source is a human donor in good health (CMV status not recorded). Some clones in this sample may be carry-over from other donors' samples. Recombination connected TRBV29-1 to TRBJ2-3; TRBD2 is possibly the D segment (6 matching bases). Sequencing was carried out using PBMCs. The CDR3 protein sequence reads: CSVGPSRGTQYF. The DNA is TGCAGCGTTGGGCCGAGTCGGGGGACGCAGTATTTT.